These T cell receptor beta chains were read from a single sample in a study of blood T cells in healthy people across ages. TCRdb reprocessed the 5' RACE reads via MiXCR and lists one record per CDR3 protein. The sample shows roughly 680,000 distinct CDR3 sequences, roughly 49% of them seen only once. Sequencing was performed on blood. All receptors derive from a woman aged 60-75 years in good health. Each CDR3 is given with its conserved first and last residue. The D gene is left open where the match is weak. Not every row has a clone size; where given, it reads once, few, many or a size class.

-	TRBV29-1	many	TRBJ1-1	CSVSQGGNTEAFF	TGCAGCGTCTCCCAGGGTGGGAACACTGAAGCTTTCTTT
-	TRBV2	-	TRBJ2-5	CASSVGVRGETQYF	TGTGCCAGCAGTGTAGGGGTACGGGGGGAGACCCAGTACTTC
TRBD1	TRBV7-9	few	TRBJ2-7	CASSPRDREYEQYF	TGTGCCAGCAGCCCCCGGGACAGGGAGTACGAGCAGTACTTC
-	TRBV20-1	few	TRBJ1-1	CSAPDSLNTEAFF	TGCAGTGCTCCGGACAGTTTGAACACTGAAGCTTTCTTT
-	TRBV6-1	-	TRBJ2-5	CASSDPETQYF	TGTGCCAGCAGTGACCCCGAGACCCAGTACTTC
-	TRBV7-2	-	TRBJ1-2	CASSLDRGGARNYGYTF	TGTGCCAGCAGCTTAGATCGTGGGGGAGCCAGGAACTATGGCTACACCTTC
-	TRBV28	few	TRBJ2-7	CASSPYRYEQYF	TGTGCCAGCAGTCCGTACAGGTACGAGCAGTACTTC
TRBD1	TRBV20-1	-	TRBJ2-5	CSARDRVRTQYF	TGCAGTGCCCGGGACAGGGTCCGGACCCAGTACTTC
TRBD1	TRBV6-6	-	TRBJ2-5	CASSPSDREQYF	TGTGCCAGCAGTCCGTCGGACAGGGAGCAGTACTTC
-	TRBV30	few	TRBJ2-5	CAWSVRETVSETQYF	TGTGCCTGGAGTGTACGAGAGACAGTCTCAGAGACCCAGTACTTC
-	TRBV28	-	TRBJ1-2	CASSLWGISTNYGYTF	TGTGCCAGCAGTTTATGGGGTATCTCGACCAACTATGGCTACACCTTC
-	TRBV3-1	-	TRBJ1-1	CASSLQDTEAFF	TGTGCCAGCAGCCTACAGGACACTGAAGCTTTCTTT
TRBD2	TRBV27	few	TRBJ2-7	CASSLTRSGRSRQQYF	TGTGCCAGCAGTCTCACCCGATCCGGGAGGTCTAGGCAGCAGTACTTC
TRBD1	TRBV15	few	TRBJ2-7	CATSKAGTVYEQYF	TGTGCCACCAGCAAAGCCGGGACAGTCTACGAGCAGTACTTC
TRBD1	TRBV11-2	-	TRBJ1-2	CAGSYDRGDGYTF	TGTGCCGGCAGCTACGACAGGGGTGATGGCTACACCTTC
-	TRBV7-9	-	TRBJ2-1	CASRTSGYNEQFF	TGTGCCAGTCGGACCTCAGGCTACAATGAGCAGTTCTTC
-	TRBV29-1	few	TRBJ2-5	CSVRGDVNPYQETQYF	TGCAGCGTGAGAGGGGACGTAAATCCGTACCAAGAGACCCAGTACTTC
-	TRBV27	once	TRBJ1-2	CASSVKGSRARYGYTF	TGTGCCAGCAGTGTTAAGGGCTCCCGGGCGAGATATGGCTACACCTTC
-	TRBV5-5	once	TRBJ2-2	CASSYEGSGLAFGTGELFF	TGTGCCAGCAGCTATGAGGGATCCGGATTGGCCTTCGGGACCGGGGAGCTGTTTTTT
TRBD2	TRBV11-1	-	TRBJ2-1	CVGSFGGGAYNEQFF	TGTGTCGGCAGCTTTGGGGGAGGGGCATACAATGAGCAGTTCTTC
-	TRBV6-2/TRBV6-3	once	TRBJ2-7	CASSSSSGSKYF	TGTGCCAGCAGTTCTTCAAGCGGGTCTAAGTACTTC
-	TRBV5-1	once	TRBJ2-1	CASSSYPTSRRPNEQFF	TGCGCCAGCAGCTCTTACCCGACTAGTCGGAGGCCAAATGAGCAGTTCTTC
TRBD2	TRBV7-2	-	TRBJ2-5	CASSHGLAVGRETQYF	TGTGCCAGCAGCCACGGACTAGCGGTAGGAAGGGAGACCCAGTACTTC
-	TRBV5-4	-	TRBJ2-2	CASSSNGGLPTGELFF	TGTGCCAGTAGCTCTAATGGGGGACTCCCAACCGGGGAGCTGTTTTTT
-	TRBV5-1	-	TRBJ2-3	CASSSDGQIRTDTQYF	TGCGCCAGCAGCTCGGACGGACAGATCCGCACAGATACGCAGTATTTT
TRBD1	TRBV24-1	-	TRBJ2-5	CATSDPRTGQETQYF	TGTGCCACCAGTGATCCCCGGACAGGGCAAGAGACCCAGTACTTC
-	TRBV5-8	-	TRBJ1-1	CASSPGVTVGDTEAFF	TGTGCCAGCAGCCCCGGAGTGACAGTTGGAGACACTGAAGCTTTCTTT
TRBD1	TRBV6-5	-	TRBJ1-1	CASSRQGATEAFF	TGTGCCAGCAGCCGACAGGGGGCAACTGAAGCTTTCTTT
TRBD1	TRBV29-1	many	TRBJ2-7	CSVPGQGTTYEQYF	TGCAGCGTTCCGGGACAGGGGACCACCTACGAGCAGTACTTC
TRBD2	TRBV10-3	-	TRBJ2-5	CAISEIAGEAYGQYF	TGTGCCATCAGCGAGATAGCGGGAGAGGCCTACGGGCAGTACTTC
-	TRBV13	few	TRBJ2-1	CASSLRDSQYRFF	TGTGCCAGCAGCTTAAGGGACTCCCAGTATAGGTTCTTC
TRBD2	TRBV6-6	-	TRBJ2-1	CASGGGAVNNEQFF	TGTGCCAGCGGCGGGGGGGCGGTCAACAATGAGCAGTTCTTC
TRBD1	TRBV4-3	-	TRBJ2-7	CASSRGQGKGYEQYF	TGCGCCAGCAGCCGAGGACAGGGAAAGGGCTACGAGCAGTACTTC
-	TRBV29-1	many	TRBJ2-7	CSVALGVDEQYF	TGCAGCGTTGCCTTGGGTGTGGACGAGCAGTACTTC
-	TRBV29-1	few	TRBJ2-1	CSVEDPEDHSYNEQFF	TGCAGCGTTGAAGATCCTGAGGACCACTCCTACAATGAGCAGTTCTTC
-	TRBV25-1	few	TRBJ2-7	CASSEGSSGRFNTSTYEQYF	TGTGCCAGCAGTGAAGGCTCGTCAGGGCGGTTTAACACTTCGACCTACGAGCAGTACTTC
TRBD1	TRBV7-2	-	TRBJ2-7	CASSLGTGNSYNEQYF	TGTGCCAGCAGCTTAGGGACAGGGAATTCCTACAATGAGCAGTACTTC
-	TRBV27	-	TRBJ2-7	CASSAQTSISYEQYF	TGTGCCAGCAGTGCCCAGACTAGTATCTCCTACGAGCAGTACTTC
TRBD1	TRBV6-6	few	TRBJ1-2	CASSYSAGGNYGYTF	TGTGCCAGCAGTTACTCCGCAGGGGGGAACTATGGCTACACCTTC
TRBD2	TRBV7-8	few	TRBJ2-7	CASTLTSVEQYF	TGTGCCAGCACTCTGACTAGCGTCGAGCAGTACTTC
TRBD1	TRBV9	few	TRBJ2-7	CASSLSTTGVVEQYF	TGTGCCAGCAGCCTTTCTACAACAGGGGTCGTCGAGCAGTACTTC
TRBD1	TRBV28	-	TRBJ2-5	CASSLPNRGRETQYF	TGTGCCAGCAGTTTGCCTAACAGGGGGCGAGAGACCCAGTACTTC
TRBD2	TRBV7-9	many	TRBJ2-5	CASSRSGYNEQYF	TGTGCCAGCAGCCGTAGCGGGTACAATGAGCAGTACTTC
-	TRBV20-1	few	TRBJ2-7	CSAINRAPYEQYF	TGCAGTGCTATAAACAGGGCTCCCTACGAGCAGTACTTC
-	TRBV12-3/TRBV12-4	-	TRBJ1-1	CASSFTGGGAEAFF	TGTGCCAGCAGTTTCACGGGCGGGGGCGCTGAAGCTTTCTTT
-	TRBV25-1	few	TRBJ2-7	CASSGRVLTHEQYF	TGTGCCAGCAGTGGCAGGGTCCTTACCCACGAGCAGTACTTC
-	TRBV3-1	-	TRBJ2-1	CASSQLGGGSEQFF	TGTGCCAGCAGCCAGCTGGGGGGCGGGAGTGAGCAGTTCTTC
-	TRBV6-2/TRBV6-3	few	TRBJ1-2	CASSQLTGYGYTF	TGTGCCAGCAGTCAACTGACGGGCTATGGCTACACCTTC